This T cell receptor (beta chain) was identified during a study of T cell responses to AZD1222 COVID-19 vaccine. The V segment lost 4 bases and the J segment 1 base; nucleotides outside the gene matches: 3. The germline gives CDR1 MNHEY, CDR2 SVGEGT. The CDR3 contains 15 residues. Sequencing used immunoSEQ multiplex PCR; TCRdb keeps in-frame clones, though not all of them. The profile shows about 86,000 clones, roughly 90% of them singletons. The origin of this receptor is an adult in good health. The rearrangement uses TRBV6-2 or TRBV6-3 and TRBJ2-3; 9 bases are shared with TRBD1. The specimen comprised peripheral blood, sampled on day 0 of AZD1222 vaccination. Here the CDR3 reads CASSSGQGGTDTQYF. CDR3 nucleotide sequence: TGTGCCAGCAGTTCGGGACAGGGAGGCACAGATACGCAGTATTTT.